One and the same sample provided the 18 T cell receptor beta chains below, sequenced in a study of circulating CD8 cells and anti-PD-1 response in melanoma. The QIAseq Immune Repertoire TCR panel built the libraries from around 15 ng of total RNA. TCRdb re-called the reads with MiXCR, one entry per CDR3 protein. The sample lists hundreds of distinct CDR3 sequences; 6% to 8.5% were seen once. From live CD3+CD8+TCRalphabeta+ cells, four PD-1 and/or TIGIT subsets were sorted. The input for sequencing was CD8+ T cells from PBMCs, taken at baseline or after one month of anti-PD-1 therapy (not recorded which). Receptors originate from a human donor with melanoma.

By sample fraction, this clonotype is large (0.1 to 1%). The V and J genes are TRBV23-1 and TRBJ2-5; D gene ambiguous. TRBV23-1 is an ORF, with its function uncertain. The CDR3 contains 9 residues. V lost 0 bases, J lost 12 bases, and 2 bases lay in between. In DNA form, the CDR3 reads TGCGCCAGCAGTCAATCGAAGTACTTC. Translated, it gives CASSQSKYF.

This clonotype ranks as medium-sized. This chain joins TRBV10-3 and TRBJ2-7; D may match TRBD1 or TRBD2 (5 bases each). This CDR3 contains 17 residues. Trimming cost V 3 bases and J 5 bases, with 23 bases left between them. Germline lookup yields CDR1 ENHRY and CDR2 SYGVKD. As DNA, the CDR3 is TGTGCCATCAGTGACTCCTCAGGACTCTCCTTAGGGGACGAGCAGTACTTC. Amino acids: CAISDSSGLSLGDEQYF.

Relative to its sample, this clonotype is large. The CDR3 is CASSPAGPHNEQFF. The CDR3 coding sequence is TGTGCCAGCAGTCCGGCTGGACCTCACAATGAGCAGTTCTTC. V and J are TRBV27 and TRBJ2-1; unclear D gene. The V and J ends lost 5 bases and 5 bases respectively, with 13 bases between them. The CDR3 is made up of 14 amino acids. Germline CDR1 and CDR2: MNHEY and SMNVEV (reference sequence).

This clonotype is termed medium-sized. The chain links TRBV6-5 to TRBJ1-1; 10 bases line up with TRBD1. V shed 0 bases, J shed 5 bases, and the junction held 0 bases outside the gene matches. The CDR3 loop spans 14 amino acids. Germline CDR1 is MNHEY and CDR2 is SVGAGI. The CDR3 protein is CASSYSDRGTEAFF. The CDR3 bases are TGTGCCAGCAGTTACTCGGACAGGGGGACTGAAGCTTTCTTT.

This clonotype is labeled as large. The chain uses TRBV10-3 and TRBJ2-7, with a weak D call TRBD1 (6 bases). Germline V gene lookup returns CDR1 ENHRY and CDR2 SYGVKD. V was shortened by 10 bases and J by 4 bases, with 26 bases between the two germline ends. CDR3 length: 16 amino acids. CDR3: CATGLGGGQRNYEQYF. The CDR3 DNA is TGTGCCACGGGGCTTGGCGGAGGACAGAGGAATTACGAGCAGTACTTC.

This clonotype is judged large. The gene calls are TRBV19 and TRBJ1-2; D is unresolved. Deletions cut 5 bases from V and 4 bases from J, with 17 bases between. CDR1 and CDR2 (germline): LNHDA, SQIVND (reference sequence). The CDR3 spans 15 residues. The CDR3 region is CASSYIAGLIYGYTF. CDR3 DNA sequence: TGTGCCAGTAGTTACATCGCAGGACTCATCTATGGCTACACCTTC.

Worth noting for this clonotype: Mismatch with germline at one junction end may stem from a read error. J is TRBJ2-3 and V is TRBV20-1; 9 bases map to TRBD2. CDR1 is DFQATT, CDR2 SNEGSKA, per germline (reference sequence). CDR3 length equals 15 residues. The CDR3 DNA reads as TGTAGTGCTAGCCCCAGACTAGCGGACACAGATACGCAGTATTTT. It is translated as CSASPRLADTDTQYF.

Concerning this clonotype itself: A far larger clone is off by one base, so a read error is likely. The chain joins TRBV28 to TRBJ2-1; TRBD2 aligns across 10 bases. The CDR3 is 12 residues long. Looked up from germline, CDR1 is MDHEN and CDR2 is SYDVKM. V dropped 7 bases and J dropped 13; count of bases not matched to a gene: 7. This chain's CDR3 is CASTSGRETQFF. As DNA, the CDR3 is TGTGCCAGCACCAGCGGGAGGGAGACCCAGTTCTTC.

This clonotype is deemed medium-sized. The CDR3 loop is CASSLAWDSSYEQYF. The CDR3 coding sequence is TGTGCCAGCAGTTTAGCTTGGGACAGCTCCTACGAGCAGTACTTC. J is TRBJ2-7 and V is TRBV12-3 or TRBV12-4; 7 bases fit TRBD1. The CDR3 is made up of 15 amino acids. Unmatched junction bases numbered 2, after V lost 0 bases and J lost 0 bases.

By share, this clonotype ranks as large. This chain links TRBV14 with TRBJ2-7; D might be TRBD1 (5 bases). CDR3 length: 15 residues. Trimming removed 5 bases from V and 2 bases from J, with 16 bases in between. Germline lookup yields CDR1 SGHDN and CDR2 FVKESK. CDR3 loop: CASSAMSTRAYEQYF. The CDR3 DNA sequence: TGTGCCAGCAGCGCCATGTCTACCAGGGCCTACGAGCAGTACTTC.

The chain uses TRBV19 and TRBJ2-3, with a possible D match to TRBD1 (6 bases). The CDR3 consists of 15 residues. V shed 3 bases and J shed 5 bases, with 15 bases lying between them. Germline lookup yields CDR1 LNHDA and CDR2 SQIVND (reference sequence). This chain's CDR3 is CASSIAPGAVDTQYF. DNA of the CDR3: TGTGCCAGTAGTATCGCTCCAGGGGCTGTAGATACGCAGTATTTT.

Note on this clonotype: Its ends do not fully match the called genes, so a read error is possible. The V gene is TRBV19, the J gene TRBJ1-3; no definite D call. The CDR3 extends over 14 amino acids. Germline values: CDR1 LNHDA, CDR2 SQIVND (reference sequence). The CDR3 loop reads CASSISYAGNSIYF. CDR3 coding DNA: TGTGCCAGTAGCATCAGCTACGCTGGAAACTCCATATATTTC.

Sample share makes this clonotype large. The chain recombines TRBV29-1 with TRBJ2-4; perhaps TRBD2 as D (8 bases). The CDR3 loop spans 17 amino acids. Germline V gene sequence: CDR1 SQVTM, CDR2 ANQGSEA. The V end lost 7 bases, the J end lost 2 bases, and 24 bases lay between the germline ends. This chain's CDR3 is CSALGPGGSGTKNIQYF. The CDR3, as DNA: TGCAGCGCCCTAGGGCCAGGGGGTAGCGGGACCAAAAACATTCAGTACTTC.

As regards this clonotype: The junction does not match germline at one end; this may be a read error. The chain recombines TRBV19 with TRBJ2-7, with D hard to call. CDR1 and CDR2 from the germline V gene are LNHDA and SQIVND (reference sequence). CDR3 length: 16 residues. Here the CDR3 reads CASCIDPETPFYEQYF. CDR3 nucleotides: TGTGCCAGTTGTATAGATCCCGAGACACCGTTCTACGAGCAGTACTTC.

The chain carries TRBV21-1 and TRBJ1-3; no check of the table's D call, TRBD1, against the DNA was made. TRBV21-1 is shown as a pseudogene. The CDR3 consists of 19 residues. CDR3: CASSPPPQASPISGNTIYF. CDR3 sequence (DNA): TGTGCCAGCAGCCCCCCCCCACAGGCCAGCCCTATCTCTGGAAACACCATATATTTT.

Comments on this clonotype: This is likely an artifact of a read error, given a far larger clone one base away. The J gene is TRBJ2-1, the V gene TRBV28, with 9 bases lining up with TRBD2. The DNA end is a closer match to TRBJ2-5, so the J assignment may be wrong. CDR1 MDHEN and CDR2 SYDVKM come from the germline V gene. The CDR3 loop spans 12 amino acids. CDR3 nucleotide sequence: TGTGCCAGCGCCAGCGGGAGGGAGACCCAGTACTTC. Translating gives CASASGRETQYF.

This clonotype showed up just a few times. This chain uses TRBV6-1 with TRBJ2-7; D is uncertain. The V end was cut by 2 bases, the J end by 3 bases, with 5 bases between. Germline lookup yields CDR1 MNHNS and CDR2 SASEGT. The CDR3 extends over 12 amino acids. The CDR3: CASSESSYEQYF. CDR3 DNA: TGTGCCAGCAGTGAAAGTAGCTACGAGCAGTACTTC.

This clonotype is classed as large (0.1 to 1%). The CDR3 loop is CASSLVPSGSSYNEQFF. The CDR3 DNA reads TGTGCCAGCAGTTTAGTCCCCAGCGGTAGCTCCTACAATGAGCAGTTCTTC. The chain uses TRBV28 and TRBJ2-1, with D possibly being TRBD2 (5 bases). The CDR3 consists of 17 residues. Germline values: CDR1 MDHEN, CDR2 SYDVKM. Trimming removed 2 bases from V and 0 bases from J, with 14 bases in between.